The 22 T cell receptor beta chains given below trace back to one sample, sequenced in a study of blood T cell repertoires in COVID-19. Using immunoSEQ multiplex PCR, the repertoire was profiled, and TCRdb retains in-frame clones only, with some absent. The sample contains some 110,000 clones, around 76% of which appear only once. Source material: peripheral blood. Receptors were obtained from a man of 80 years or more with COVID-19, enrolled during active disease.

CDR3 sequence: CASSLDRGIHNEQFF. CDR3 bases: TGTGCCAGCAGCTTAGATCGCGGGATCCACAATGAGCAGTTCTTC. This chain uses TRBV7-8 with TRBJ2-1; tentative D call: TRBD2 (6 bases). V dropped 1 base and J dropped 5 bases, with 12 bases sitting between them. Germline V lookup: CDR1 SGHVS, CDR2 FQNEAQ. The CDR3 consists of 15 residues.

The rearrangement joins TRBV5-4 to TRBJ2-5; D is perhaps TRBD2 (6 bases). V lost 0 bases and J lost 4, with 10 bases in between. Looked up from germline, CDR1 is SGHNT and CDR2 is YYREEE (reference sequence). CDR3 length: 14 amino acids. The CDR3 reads CASSLAGGTETQYF. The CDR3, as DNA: TGTGCCAGCAGCTTGGCTGGCGGGACAGAGACCCAGTACTTC.

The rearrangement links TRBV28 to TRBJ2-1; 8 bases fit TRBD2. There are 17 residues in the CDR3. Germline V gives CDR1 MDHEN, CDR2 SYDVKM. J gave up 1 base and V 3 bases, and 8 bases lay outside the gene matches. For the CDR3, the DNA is TGTGCCAGCAGTTTTGCGGGAGCGGGGGATTCCTACAATGAGCAGTTCTTC. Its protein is CASSFAGAGDSYNEQFF.

CDR3 in amino acids: CASSQDRTGKEFF. For the CDR3, the DNA is TGTGCCAGCAGCCAAGACCGGACGGGAAAAGAGTTCTTC. V is TRBV14 and J is TRBJ2-1; maybe TRBD2 (5 bases). Germline V gene lookup returns CDR1 SGHDN and CDR2 FVKESK. The V end was cut by 0 bases, the J end by 14 bases, with 14 bases between. The CDR3 runs 13 residues.

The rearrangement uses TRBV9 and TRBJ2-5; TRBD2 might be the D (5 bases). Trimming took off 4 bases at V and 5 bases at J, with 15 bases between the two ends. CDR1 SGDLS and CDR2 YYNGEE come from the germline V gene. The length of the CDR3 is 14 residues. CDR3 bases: TGTGCCAGCAGCCCGGCGTGGGGAGCCGAGACCCAGTACTTC. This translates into CASSPAWGAETQYF.

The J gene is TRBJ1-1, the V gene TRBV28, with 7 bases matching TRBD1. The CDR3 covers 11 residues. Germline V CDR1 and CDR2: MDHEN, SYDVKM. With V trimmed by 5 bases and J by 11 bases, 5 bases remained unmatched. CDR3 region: CASSADRVAFF. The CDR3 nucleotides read TGTGCCAGCAGTGCTGACAGGGTGGCTTTCTTT.

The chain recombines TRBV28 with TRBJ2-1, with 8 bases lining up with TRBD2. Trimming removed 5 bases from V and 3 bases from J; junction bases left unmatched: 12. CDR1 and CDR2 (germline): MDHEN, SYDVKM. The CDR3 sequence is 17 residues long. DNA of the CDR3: TGTGCCAGCAGTCCGAGATTAGCGGGAAAATTCTACAATGAGCAGTTCTTC. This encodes CASSPRLAGKFYNEQFF.

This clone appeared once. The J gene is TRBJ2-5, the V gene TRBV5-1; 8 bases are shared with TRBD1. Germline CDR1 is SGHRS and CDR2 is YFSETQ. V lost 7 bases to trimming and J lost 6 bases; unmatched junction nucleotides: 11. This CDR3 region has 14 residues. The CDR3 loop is CASGPSGGSKTQYF. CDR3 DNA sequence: TGCGCCAGCGGCCCATCAGGGGGCAGTAAGACCCAGTACTTC.

CDR3 coding DNA: TGTGCCAGCAGTATGATACAGGGTGTGGGGTTAAATGGCTACACCTTC. Encoded protein: CASSMIQGVGLNGYTF. The V gene is TRBV27, the J gene TRBJ1-2; a weak D match, TRBD1 (6 bases). V shed 5 bases and J shed 6 bases, with 22 bases lying between them. The CDR3 sequence is 16 residues long. Germline assignment: CDR1 MNHEY and CDR2 SMNVEV (reference sequence).

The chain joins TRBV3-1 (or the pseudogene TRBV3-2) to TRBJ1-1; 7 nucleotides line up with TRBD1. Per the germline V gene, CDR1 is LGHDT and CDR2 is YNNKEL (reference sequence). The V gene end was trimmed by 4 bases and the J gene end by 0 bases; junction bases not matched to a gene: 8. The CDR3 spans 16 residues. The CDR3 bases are TGTGCCAGCAGCCGAGGGGGCGGAAAAGTGAACACTGAAGCTTTCTTT. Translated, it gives CASSRGGGKVNTEAFF.

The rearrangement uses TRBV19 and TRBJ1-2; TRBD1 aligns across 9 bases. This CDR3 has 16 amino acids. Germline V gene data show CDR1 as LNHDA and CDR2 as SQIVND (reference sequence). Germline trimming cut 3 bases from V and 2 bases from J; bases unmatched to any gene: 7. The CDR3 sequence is CASSISGTGRNYGYTF. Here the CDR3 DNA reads TGTGCCAGTAGTATCTCCGGGACAGGGAGGAACTATGGCTACACCTTC.

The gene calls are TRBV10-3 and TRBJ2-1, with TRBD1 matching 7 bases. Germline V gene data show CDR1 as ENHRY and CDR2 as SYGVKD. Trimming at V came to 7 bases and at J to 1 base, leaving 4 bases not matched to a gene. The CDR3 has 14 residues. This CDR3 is CAINEQGSYNEQFF. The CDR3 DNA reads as TGTGCCATCAATGAACAGGGGTCCTACAATGAGCAGTTCTTC.

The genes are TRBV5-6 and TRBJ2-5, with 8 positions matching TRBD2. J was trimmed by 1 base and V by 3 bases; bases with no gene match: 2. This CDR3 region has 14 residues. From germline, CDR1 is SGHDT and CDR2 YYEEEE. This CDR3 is CASSYGRGQETQYF. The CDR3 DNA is TGTGCCAGCAGCTACGGGAGGGGCCAAGAGACCCAGTACTTC.

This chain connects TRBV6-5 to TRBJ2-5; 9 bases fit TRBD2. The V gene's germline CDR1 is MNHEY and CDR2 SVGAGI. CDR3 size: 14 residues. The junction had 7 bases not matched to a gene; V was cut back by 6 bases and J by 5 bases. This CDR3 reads CASRALAGVETQYF. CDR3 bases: TGTGCCAGCAGGGCCTTAGCGGGAGTGGAGACCCAGTACTTC.

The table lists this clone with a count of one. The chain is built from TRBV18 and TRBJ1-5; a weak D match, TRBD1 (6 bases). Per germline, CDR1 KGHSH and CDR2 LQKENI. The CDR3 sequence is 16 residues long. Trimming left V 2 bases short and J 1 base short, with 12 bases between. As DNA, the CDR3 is TGTGCCAGCTCACCAAGGGACACTTTAAGCAATCAGCCCCAGCATTTT. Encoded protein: CASSPRDTLSNQPQHF.

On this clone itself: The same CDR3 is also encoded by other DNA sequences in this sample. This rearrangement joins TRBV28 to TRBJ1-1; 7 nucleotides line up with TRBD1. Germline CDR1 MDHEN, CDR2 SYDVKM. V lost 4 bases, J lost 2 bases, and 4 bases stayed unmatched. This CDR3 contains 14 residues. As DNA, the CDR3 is TGTGCCAGCAGTTCGGGACAGTTAAACACTGAAGCTTTCTTT. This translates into CASSSGQLNTEAFF.

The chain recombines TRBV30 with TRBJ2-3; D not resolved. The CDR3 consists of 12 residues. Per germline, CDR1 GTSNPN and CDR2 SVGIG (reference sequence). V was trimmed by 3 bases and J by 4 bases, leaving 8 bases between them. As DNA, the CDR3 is TGTGCCTGGAGCCGAGAGGCAGATACGCAGTATTTT. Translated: CAWSREADTQYF.

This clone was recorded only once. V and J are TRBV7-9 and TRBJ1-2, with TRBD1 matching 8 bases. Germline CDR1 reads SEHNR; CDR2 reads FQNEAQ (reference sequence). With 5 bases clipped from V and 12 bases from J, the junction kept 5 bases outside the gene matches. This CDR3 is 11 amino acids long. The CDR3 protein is CASSRQGWNTF. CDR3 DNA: TGTGCCAGCAGCCGACAGGGGTGGAACACCTTC.

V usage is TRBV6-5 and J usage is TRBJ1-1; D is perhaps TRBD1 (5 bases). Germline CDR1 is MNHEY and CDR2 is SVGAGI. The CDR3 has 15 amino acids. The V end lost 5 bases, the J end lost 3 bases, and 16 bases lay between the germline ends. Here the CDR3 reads CASSPTGGVYTEAFF. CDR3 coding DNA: TGTGCCAGCAGTCCCACCGGGGGGGTATACACTGAAGCTTTCTTT.

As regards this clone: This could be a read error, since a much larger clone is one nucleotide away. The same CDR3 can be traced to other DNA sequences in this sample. For the CDR3, the DNA is TGTGCCAGCAGTTTTAGAGGGAACACTGAAGCTTTCTTT. Translating it yields CASSFRGNTEAFF. This chain joins TRBV6-5 and TRBJ1-1; D is ambiguous. The CDR3 is 13 residues long. The V end was cut by 4 bases, the J end by 1 base, with 7 bases between. CDR1 and CDR2 (germline): MNHEY, SVGAGI.

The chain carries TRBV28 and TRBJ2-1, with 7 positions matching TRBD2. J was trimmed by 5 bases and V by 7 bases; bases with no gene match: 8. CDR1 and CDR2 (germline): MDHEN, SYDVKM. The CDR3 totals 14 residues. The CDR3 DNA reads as TGTGCCAGCAAGGGTAGCGGGCCACACAATGAGCAGTTCTTC. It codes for CASKGSGPHNEQFF. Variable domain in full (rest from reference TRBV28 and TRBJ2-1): DVKVTQSSRYLVKRTGEKVFLECVQDMDHENMFWYRQDPGLGLRLIYFSYDVKMKEKGDIPEGYSVSREKKERFSLILESASTNQTSMYLCASKGSGPHNEQFFGPGTRLTVL.

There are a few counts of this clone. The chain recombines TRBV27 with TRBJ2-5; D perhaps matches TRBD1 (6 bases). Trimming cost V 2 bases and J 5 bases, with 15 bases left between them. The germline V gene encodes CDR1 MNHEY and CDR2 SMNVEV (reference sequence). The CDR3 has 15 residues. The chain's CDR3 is CASSLMGIRGETQYF. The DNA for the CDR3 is TGTGCCAGCAGTTTAATGGGCATAAGGGGGGAGACCCAGTACTTC.